A selection of T cell receptor beta chains follows, all from one sample in a study of blood T cells in healthy people across ages. MiXCR, applied by TCRdb to the 5' RACE reads, yields one record per CDR3 protein. Found here are about 1.8 million distinct CDR3 sequences, approximately 50% of them singletons; the top ten hold more than 2%. Material: blood. The receptors originated from a woman aged 40 to 55 in good health. Each CDR3 is given with its conserved first and last residue. A D gene is named only where the DNA matches it firmly. Clone sizes are given selectively: once, few, many, or a class where the clone is expanded.

d_gene,j_gene,v_gene,abundance,CDR3aa,CDR3nt
TRBD2,TRBJ2-2,TRBV7-2,once,CASSFLAGGYTGELFF,TGTGCCAGCAGCTTTCTAGCGGGGGGTTACACCGGGGAGCTGTTTTTT
.,TRBJ2-3,TRBV27,.,CASSFEPGTDTQYF,TGTGCCAGCAGTTTTGAGCCGGGCACAGATACGCAGTATTTT
TRBD1,TRBJ2-2,TRBV9,.,CASSPSTGTAGELFF,TGTGCCAGCAGCCCCTCGACAGGGACAGCCGGGGAGCTGTTTTTT
TRBD1,TRBJ1-2,TRBV27,.,CASKDRGPGYTF,TGTGCCAGCAAGGACAGGGGGCCTGGCTACACCTTC
.,TRBJ1-2,TRBV3-1,once,CASSRGQSSYGYTF,TGTGCCAGCAGTCGTGGACAATCTAGCTATGGCTACACCTTC
TRBD1,TRBJ2-1,TRBV27,few,CASTPWGQIDNEQFF,TGTGCCAGCACCCCCTGGGGACAGATTGACAATGAGCAGTTCTTC
TRBD1,TRBJ1-2,TRBV7-2,once,CASRYDRGSGYGYTF,TGTGCCAGCAGATACGACAGGGGGAGCGGCTATGGCTACACCTTC
TRBD2,TRBJ2-5,TRBV12-3/TRBV12-4,.,CASSLVAGVRETQYF,TGTGCCAGCAGTTTAGTTGCGGGGGTCCGAGAGACCCAGTACTTC
TRBD2,TRBJ2-3,TRBV11-1,once,CASSFAGGPTTATDTQYF,TGTGCCAGCAGCTTCGCGGGGGGGCCGACAACCGCCACAGATACGCAGTATTTT
.,TRBJ2-1,TRBV28,few,CASSLYSYEQFF,TGTGCCAGCAGTTTATATAGCTATGAGCAGTTCTTC
.,TRBJ2-3,TRBV7-2,.,CASTRTIGLSTDTQYF,TGTGCCAGCACCCGCACTATCGGACTGAGCACAGATACGCAGTATTTT
.,TRBJ2-2,TRBV27,many,CASSFNTGELFF,TGTGCCAGCAGTTTCAACACCGGGGAGCTGTTTTTT
TRBD1,TRBJ2-1,TRBV12-3/TRBV12-4,.,CASSPFAGTGLYNEQFF,TGTGCCAGCAGTCCTTTTGCCGGGACAGGGCTTTACAATGAGCAGTTCTTC
TRBD2,TRBJ2-1,TRBV20-1,.,CSAQTTSGISSYNEQFF,TGCAGTGCCCAAACGACTAGCGGGATTAGCTCCTACAATGAGCAGTTCTTC
TRBD1,TRBJ1-2,TRBV6-5,.,CASSLELTGFNGYTF,TGTGCCAGCAGTCTCGAACTGACAGGGTTCAATGGCTACACCTTC
.,TRBJ2-7,TRBV7-9,few,CASTLESLSSYEQYF,TGTGCCAGCACCTTGGAATCCCTTAGCTCCTACGAGCAGTACTTC
TRBD2,TRBJ2-1,TRBV12-5,few,CASGLGGLADHNEQFF,TGTGCTAGTGGTTTGGGGGGACTAGCGGATCACAATGAGCAGTTCTTC
.,TRBJ1-6,TRBV20-1,.,CSGLLWKGNSPLHF,TGCAGCGGCCTGCTTTGGAAGGGTAATTCACCCCTCCACTTT
TRBD1,TRBJ2-7,TRBV4-1,.,CASSQDLGQGSYEQYF,TGCGCCAGCAGCCAAGATCTGGGACAGGGGTCCTACGAGCAGTACTTC
.,TRBJ1-2,TRBV20-1,.,CSAPPDSNYGYTF,TGCAGTGCTCCTCCGGACAGCAACTATGGCTACACCTTC
.,TRBJ1-2,TRBV6-2/TRBV6-3,.,CASSDSVNYGYTF,TGTGCCAGCAGTGATTCAGTAAACTATGGCTACACCTTC
TRBD2,TRBJ2-1,TRBV7-3,.,CASSLQGALAAYNEQFF,TGTGCCAGCAGCCTCCAAGGGGCCCTAGCGGCCTACAATGAGCAGTTCTTC
.,TRBJ1-2,TRBV7-2,.,CASSSRSLITEDYGYTF,TGTGCCAGCAGCTCAAGAAGTTTAATAACAGAGGACTATGGCTACACCTTC
.,TRBJ1-2,TRBV5-1,.,CASSLGDTGRGYTF,TGCGCCAGCAGCTTGGGAGACACCGGGCGGGGCTACACCTTC
.,TRBJ1-6,TRBV27,.,CASSPLSSYNSPLHF,TGTGCCAGCAGCCCTCTGAGCTCCTATAATTCACCCCTCCACTTT
.,TRBJ1-2,TRBV24-1,.,CATSDTTALPYGYTF,TGTGCCACCAGTGATACGACCGCTTTGCCCTATGGCTACACCTTC
.,TRBJ1-6,TRBV2,.,CASSEEPVNSPLHF,TGTGCCAGCAGTGAAGAGCCAGTTAATTCACCCCTCCACTTT
TRBD1,TRBJ2-1,TRBV11-2,.,CASSPTTGANEQFF,TGTGCCAGCAGCCCAACGACAGGGGCAAATGAGCAGTTCTTC
.,TRBJ1-1,TRBV9,.,CASSPRTSPGTEAFF,TGTGCCAGCAGCCCCCGGACATCCCCGGGGACTGAAGCTTTCTTT
TRBD2,TRBJ2-5,TRBV29-1,many,CSVTSGQETQYF,TGCAGCGTTACTAGCGGCCAAGAGACCCAGTACTTC
.,TRBJ2-6,TRBV6-2/TRBV6-3,.,CASSYGKSSGANVLTF,TGTGCCAGCAGTTACGGGAAGTCGAGCGGGGCCAACGTCCTGACTTTC
TRBD2,TRBJ2-1,TRBV4-2,.,CASSQVGAGGRFGNEQFF,TGTGCCAGCAGCCAAGTTGGGGCGGGGGGCCGTTTCGGCAATGAGCAGTTTTTC
TRBD1,TRBJ2-7,TRBV28,once,CASSLVPGQNKQYF,TGTGCCAGCAGTTTAGTACCGGGACAGAACAAGCAGTACTTC
TRBD2,TRBJ2-3,TRBV4-3,few,CASSQEKRGVTDTQYF,TGCGCCAGCAGCCAAGAGAAGCGGGGGGTCACAGATACGCAGTATTTT
.,TRBJ2-6,TRBV6-2/TRBV6-3,few,CASSYLIGPPGANVLTF,TGTGCCAGCAGTTACCTTATTGGCCCCCCTGGGGCCAACGTCCTGACTTTC
.,TRBJ2-1,TRBV4-3,few,CASSQLDGNQQFF,TGCGCCAGCAGCCAATTAGACGGCAATCAGCAGTTCTTC
.,TRBJ1-6,TRBV20-1,.,CSAGGSRSSYNSPLHF,TGCAGTGCCGGGGGGTCTCGCAGCTCCTATAATTCACCCCTCCACTTT
.,TRBJ1-4,TRBV10-3,.,CAIGRGNEKLFF,TGTGCCATCGGCAGGGGAAATGAAAAACTGTTTTTT
.,TRBJ2-1,TRBV28,few,CASIIAPSGTRYNEQFF,TGTGCCAGCATCATCGCCCCCTCCGGGACTCGCTACAATGAGCAGTTCTTC
.,TRBJ2-4,TRBV4-2,.,CASSQERGLGSVQYF,TGTGCCAGCAGCCAAGAAAGGGGCTTGGGATCCGTTCAGTACTTC
TRBD1,TRBJ2-7,TRBV28,.,CASSPISTGFPYEQYF,TGTGCCAGCAGTCCAATTTCGACAGGGTTCCCCTACGAGCAGTACTTC
.,TRBJ1-2,TRBV12-3/TRBV12-4,.,CASSGTGGQGYTF,TGTGCCAGCAGCGGCACGGGGGGGCAAGGCTACACCTTC
.,TRBJ1-2,TRBV12-3/TRBV12-4,once,CASSLATQNGYTF,TGTGCCAGCAGTTTAGCGACACAGAATGGCTACACCTTC
.,TRBJ1-2,TRBV29-1,.,CSGIDGDYGYTF,TGCAGTGGTATCGACGGGGACTATGGCTACACCTTC
.,TRBJ2-5,TRBV10-1,.,CASSEGWGKATGTQYF,TGCGCCAGCAGTGAGGGCTGGGGGAAAGCGACAGGGACCCAGTACTTC
.,TRBJ2-3,TRBV25-1,.,CASRGLLDTQYF,TGTGCCAGCAGGGGACTTCTTGATACGCAGTATTTT
TRBD2,TRBJ2-5,TRBV2,few,CASSYRTSGGETQYF,TGTGCCAGCAGTTATCGGACTAGCGGGGGAGAGACCCAGTACTTC
.,TRBJ2-7,TRBV29-1,.,CSVLEGLSSYEQYF,TGCAGCGTCCTCGAGGGACTGTCCTCCTACGAGCAGTACTTC
TRBD1,TRBJ2-7,TRBV29-1,.,CSVEGDRENEQYF,TGCAGCGTTGAAGGGGACAGGGAAAACGAGCAGTACTTC
TRBD1,TRBJ2-7,TRBV5-1,once,CASSTRTGIGYEQYF,TGCGCCAGCAGCACACGGACAGGGATAGGCTACGAGCAGTACTTC
TRBD1,TRBJ1-2,TRBV14,.,CASSPTGDRAGYTF,TGTGCCAGCAGCCCGACAGGGGATAGGGCTGGCTACACCTTC
.,TRBJ2-5,TRBV20-1,.,CSARGFDRNQETQYF,TGCAGTGCTAGAGGTTTTGACAGGAACCAAGAGACCCAGTACTTC
.,TRBJ2-3,TRBV3-1,.,CASSQARTRHTDTQYF,TGTGCCAGCAGCCAAGCCAGGACTCGCCACACAGATACGCAGTATTTT
TRBD1,TRBJ1-4,TRBV4-1,few,CASSRSGTENEKLFF,TGCGCCAGCAGCCGATCCGGGACAGAGAATGAAAAACTGTTTTTT
.,TRBJ2-1,TRBV27,.,CASEAQGVPSYNEQFF,TGTGCCAGCGAGGCCCAAGGGGTTCCCTCCTACAATGAGCAGTTCTTC
.,TRBJ1-4,TRBV7-9,.,CASSPPLGADEKLFF,TGTGCCAGCAGCCCCCCCCTGGGGGCTGATGAAAAACTGTTTTTT
TRBD1,TRBJ2-7,TRBV20-1,.,CSASPGQGFGEQYF,TGCAGTGCTAGCCCGGGACAGGGTTTTGGAGAGCAGTACTTC